One and the same sample provided the 10 T cell receptor beta chains below, sequenced in a study of human T cells and chemical hapten exposure. TCRdb passed the RACE reads through MiXCR, listing each CDR3 protein once. The table records tens of thousands of distinct CDR3 sequences, about 9.1% of them present only once. Time point given: patch test 1, 2 weeks after DPC sensitization. Regarding treatment: therapeutic diphenylcyclopropenone sensitization with weekly scalp DPC. This specimen consisted of whole blood, obtained in connection with sensitization to the hapten diphenylcyclopropenone (DPC). These receptors were obtained from a woman aged 40 to 50 with alopecia areata. Some clones in this sample may be carry-over from other donors' samples.

In its sample, this clonotype was seen a few times. The chain is built from TRBV9 and TRBJ2-3, with 7 bases fitting TRBD1. The germline V gene has CDR1 SGDLS and CDR2 YYNGEE. This CDR3 comprises 11 residues. V was pared by 4 bases and J by 8 bases, with 1 base of the junction left unmatched. In DNA, the CDR3 is TGTGCCAGCAGCCCAGGGGGTACGCAGTATTTT. It codes for CASSPGGTQYF.

This clonotype was counted only a few times. V usage is TRBV6-5 and J usage is TRBJ2-6; D remains ambiguous. CDR1 and CDR2 from the germline V gene are MNHEY and SVGAGI. This CDR3 contains 16 residues. Trimming stripped 0 bases from V and 4 bases from J, with 10 bases between. In DNA, the CDR3 is TGTGCCAGCAGTTACTCCCTGGCCTCCGGGGCCAACGTCCTGACTTTC. This sequence encodes CASSYSLASGANVLTF.

J is TRBJ1-2 and V is TRBV6-2 or TRBV6-3, with D possibly matching TRBD1 (6 bases). The CDR3 spans 14 residues. Trimming stripped 2 bases from V and 4 bases from J, with 11 bases between. The germline CDR1 and CDR2 sequences are MNHEY and SVGEGT. This CDR3 reads CASSYGGTLYGYTF. The CDR3 DNA reads as TGTGCCAGCAGTTACGGGGGGACACTCTATGGCTACACCTTC.

This clonotype was counted between two and nine times. The J gene is TRBJ1-1, the V gene TRBV6-2 or TRBV6-3, with 8 positions matching TRBD1. The CDR3 consists of 13 residues. Unmatched junction bases numbered 1, after V lost 6 bases and J lost 1 base. Per germline, CDR1 MNHEY and CDR2 SVGEGT. The CDR3 DNA reads TGTGCCAGCAGGGGGACAGGGAACACTGAAGCTTTCTTT. Its translation: CASRGTGNTEAFF.

This clonotype was recorded many times. The chain joins TRBV14 to TRBJ2-2, with 7 bases that match TRBD1. Unmatched junction bases numbered 12, after V lost 4 bases and J lost 1 base. The length of the CDR3 is 18 residues. Germline V gene sequence: CDR1 SGHDN, CDR2 FVKESK. CDR3 nucleotide sequence: TGTGCCAGCAGCCGGCACAGACAGGGCCGATTGAACACCGGGGAGCTGTTTTTT. This gives the protein CASSRHRQGRLNTGELFF.

This clonotype was counted between two and nine times. The chain recombines TRBV4-3 with TRBJ1-2; 8 bases are a match to TRBD1. This CDR3 is 18 amino acids long. The trim removed 1 base at V and 0 bases at J, leaving 10 bases unmatched. Germline values: CDR1 LGHNA, CDR2 YSLEER. The CDR3 is CASSQGIRGLPTNYGYTF. The CDR3 bases are TGCGCCAGCAGCCAAGGGATCAGGGGGCTACCTACTAACTATGGCTACACCTTC.

About this clonotype itself: The conserved phenylalanine or tryptophan is not found at the CDR3 terminus, so this likely reflects a read error. The chain is built from TRBV7-8 and TRBJ2-3, with D hard to call. Trimming stripped 6 bases from V and 3 bases from J, with 13 bases between. This CDR3 is 14 amino acids long. Germline CDR1 and CDR2: SGHVS and FQNEAQ. As DNA, the CDR3 is TGTGCCAGCAGTCCCCCGCGGATGACAGATACGCAGTATTTA. Its protein is CASSPPRMTDTQYL.

In this sample, this clonotype turned up many times. The rearrangement joins TRBV10-1 to TRBJ2-1; 7 bases match TRBD1. The CDR3 extends over 14 amino acids. J was trimmed by 6 bases and V by 7 bases; bases with no gene match: 9. Germline V gene lookup returns CDR1 WNHNN and CDR2 SYGVQD (reference sequence). CDR3 sequence (DNA): TGCGCCAGCACTCCCGACAGGGTTGGCAATGAGCAGTTCTTC. As protein: CASTPDRVGNEQFF.

This clonotype was counted between two and nine times. The chain carries TRBV10-3 and TRBJ2-3; 13 nucleotides line up with TRBD2. The V segment lost 6 bases and the J segment 4 bases; nucleotides outside the gene matches: 4. Germline V CDR1 and CDR2: ENHRY, SYGVKD. The CDR3 is 15 residues long. CDR3 coding DNA: TGTGCCATCAGCGGGACTAGCGGGGTAGCAGATACGCAGTATTTT. Translation: CAISGTSGVADTQYF.

This clonotype was observed a handful of times. J is TRBJ1-4 and V is TRBV4-3, with a possible D match to TRBD1 (5 bases). Trimming took 4 bases from V and 2 from J, leaving 11 bases between them. Germline lookup yields CDR1 LGHNA and CDR2 YSLEER. CDR3 length: 15 amino acids. The CDR3 bases are TGCGCCAGCAGCCGCCTAGGGGCCACTAATGAAAAACTGTTTTTT. The encoded protein is CASSRLGATNEKLFF.